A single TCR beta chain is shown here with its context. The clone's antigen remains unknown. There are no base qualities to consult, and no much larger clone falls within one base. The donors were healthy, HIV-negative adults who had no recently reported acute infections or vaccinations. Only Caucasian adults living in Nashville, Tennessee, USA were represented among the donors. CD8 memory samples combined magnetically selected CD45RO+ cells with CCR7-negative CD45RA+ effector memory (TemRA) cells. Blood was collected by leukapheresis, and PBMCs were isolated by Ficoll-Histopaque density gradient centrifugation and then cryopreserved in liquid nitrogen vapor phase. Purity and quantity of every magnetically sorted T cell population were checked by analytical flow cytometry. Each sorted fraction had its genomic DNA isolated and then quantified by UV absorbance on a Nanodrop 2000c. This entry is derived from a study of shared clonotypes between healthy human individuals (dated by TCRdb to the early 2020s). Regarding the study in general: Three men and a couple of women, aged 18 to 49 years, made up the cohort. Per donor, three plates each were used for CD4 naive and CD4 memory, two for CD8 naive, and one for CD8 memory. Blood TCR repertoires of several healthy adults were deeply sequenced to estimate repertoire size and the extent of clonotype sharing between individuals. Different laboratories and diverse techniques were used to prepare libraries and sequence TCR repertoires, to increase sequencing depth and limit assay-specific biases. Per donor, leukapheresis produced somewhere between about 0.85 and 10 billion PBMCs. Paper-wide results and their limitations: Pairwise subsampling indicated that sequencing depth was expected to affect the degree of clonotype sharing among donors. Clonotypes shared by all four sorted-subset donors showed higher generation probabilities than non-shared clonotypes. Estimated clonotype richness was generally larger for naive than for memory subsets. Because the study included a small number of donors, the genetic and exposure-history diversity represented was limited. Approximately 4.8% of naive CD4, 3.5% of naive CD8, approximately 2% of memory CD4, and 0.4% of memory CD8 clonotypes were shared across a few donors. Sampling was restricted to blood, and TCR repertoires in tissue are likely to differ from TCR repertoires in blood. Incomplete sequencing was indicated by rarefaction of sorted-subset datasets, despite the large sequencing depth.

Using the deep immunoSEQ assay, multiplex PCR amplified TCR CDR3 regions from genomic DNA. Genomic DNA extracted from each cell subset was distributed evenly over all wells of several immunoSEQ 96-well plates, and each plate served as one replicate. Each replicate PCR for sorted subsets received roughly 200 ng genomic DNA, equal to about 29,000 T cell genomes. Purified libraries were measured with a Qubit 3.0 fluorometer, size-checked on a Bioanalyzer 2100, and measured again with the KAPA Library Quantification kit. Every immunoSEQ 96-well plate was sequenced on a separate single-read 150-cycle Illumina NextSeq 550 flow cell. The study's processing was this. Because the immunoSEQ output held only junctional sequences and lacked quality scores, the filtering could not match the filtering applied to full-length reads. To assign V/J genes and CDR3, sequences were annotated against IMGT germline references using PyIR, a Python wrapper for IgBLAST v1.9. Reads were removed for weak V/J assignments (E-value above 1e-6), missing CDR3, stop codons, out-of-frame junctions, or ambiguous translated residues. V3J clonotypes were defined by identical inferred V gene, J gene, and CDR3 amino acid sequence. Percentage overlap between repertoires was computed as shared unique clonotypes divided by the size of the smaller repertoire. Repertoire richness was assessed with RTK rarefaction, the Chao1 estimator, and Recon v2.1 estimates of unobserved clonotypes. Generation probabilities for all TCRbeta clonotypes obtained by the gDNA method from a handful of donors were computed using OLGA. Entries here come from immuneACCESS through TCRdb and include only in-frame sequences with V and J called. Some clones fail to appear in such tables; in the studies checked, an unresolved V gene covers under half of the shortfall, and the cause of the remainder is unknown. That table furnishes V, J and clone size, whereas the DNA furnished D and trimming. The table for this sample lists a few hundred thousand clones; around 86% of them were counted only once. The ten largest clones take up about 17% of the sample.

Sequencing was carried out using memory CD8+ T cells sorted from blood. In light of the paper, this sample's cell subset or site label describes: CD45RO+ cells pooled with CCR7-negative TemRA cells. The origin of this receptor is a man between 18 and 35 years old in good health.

The CDR3 region: CANLRLETQYF. The DNA sequence reads TGTGCCAATCTCCGCCTGGAGACCCAGTACTTC. The sequence links TRBV6-9 to TRBJ2-5; the D gene remains uncertain. V loses 10 bases, J loses 5 bases, and the germline ends lie 11 bases apart. As encoded in the germline V gene, CDR1 is MNHGY while CDR2 is SVAAGI. Taken from cysteine to phenylalanine, the CDR3 has 11 residues. Just the 33-base CDR3 DNA is kept, in frame starting at base 1.